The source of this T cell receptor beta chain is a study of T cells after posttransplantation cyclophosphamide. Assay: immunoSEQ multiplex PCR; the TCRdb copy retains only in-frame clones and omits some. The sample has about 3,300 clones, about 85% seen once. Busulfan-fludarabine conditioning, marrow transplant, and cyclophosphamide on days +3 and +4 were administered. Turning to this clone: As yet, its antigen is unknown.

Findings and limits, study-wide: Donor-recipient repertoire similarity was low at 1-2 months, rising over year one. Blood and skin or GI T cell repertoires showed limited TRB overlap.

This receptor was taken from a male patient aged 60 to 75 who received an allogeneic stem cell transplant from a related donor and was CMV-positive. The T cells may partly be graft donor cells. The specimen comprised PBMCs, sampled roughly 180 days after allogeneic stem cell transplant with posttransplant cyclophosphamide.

The CDR3: CSVEKGYTGELFF. CDR3 DNA: TGCAGCGTTGAAAAGGGGTACACCGGGGAGCTGTTTTTT. The chain carries TRBV29-1 and TRBJ2-2, with a tentative D call TRBD1 (5 bases). This CDR3 is 13 amino acids long. V was pared by 2 bases and J by 3 bases, with 7 bases between. Germline V gene lookup returns CDR1 SQVTM and CDR2 ANQGSEA.